A single sample gave rise to the 6 T cell receptor beta chains below, sequenced in a study of Graves' ophthalmopathy and Graves' hyperthyroidism. The authors amplified TCR beta CDR3 regions from RNA transcripts. The authors performed first-round RT-PCR with HTBI primers and then a second-round multiplex PCR. Each CDR3 protein is one row after TCRdb ran MiXCR on the multiplex PCR reads. The sample lists a few hundred thousand distinct CDR3 sequences; under 25% were seen once. The sample comprised peripheral blood. These receptors were obtained from a woman aged 18-29 years with stable Graves' hyperthyroidism.

There are many counts of this clonotype. J is TRBJ2-7 and V is TRBV24-1; weak D call: TRBD1 (7 bases). V lost 3 bases to trimming and J lost 2 bases, with 16 bases between them. Germline values: CDR1 KGHDR, CDR2 SFDVKD. This CDR3 region has 16 residues. CDR3 sequence: CATSDPRQGGAYEQYF. CDR3 bases: TGTGCCACCAGTGATCCGAGACAGGGAGGCGCCTACGAGCAGTACTTC.

Many counts were recorded for this clonotype. The V and J genes are TRBV2 and TRBJ2-5, with TRBD2 identical over 15 bases. The length of the CDR3 is 15 residues. The V gene end was trimmed by 6 bases and the J gene end by 9 bases; junction bases not matched to a gene: 8. Germline lookup yields CDR1 SNHLY and CDR2 FYNNEI. The CDR3 nucleotides are TGTGCCAGCAGCGGACTAGCGGGAGGGCCCGGGCCCCAGTACTTC. Encoded protein: CASSGLAGGPGPQYF.

This clonotype was detected ten times or more. The chain couples TRBV12-3 or TRBV12-4 to TRBJ2-5; 8 bases are shared with TRBD1. The CDR3 spans 14 residues. J lost 3 bases, V lost 6 bases, and 6 bases had no gene match. The CDR3 spells CASRPNRGEETQYF. Written as DNA, the CDR3 is TGTGCCAGCAGACCTAACAGGGGGGAAGAGACCCAGTACTTC.

This clonotype came up many times. The V and J genes are TRBV5-1 and TRBJ2-6, with D perhaps being TRBD1 or TRBD2 (5 bases each). The CDR3 is 15 residues long. The germline V gene has CDR1 SGHRS and CDR2 YFSETQ. Between the trimmed V and J ends, which lost 3 bases and 3 bases, there was a span of 10 bases. DNA of the CDR3: TGCGCCAGCAGCTCGAGGGGAAGTGGGGCCAACGTCCTGACTTTC. Translation gives CASSSRGSGANVLTF.

Regarding this clonotype: An end of the junction differs from the germline gene, which may be a read error. The chain links TRBV20-1 to TRBJ2-7, with a weak D call TRBD2 (5 bases). The CDR3 covers 13 residues. Germline V lookup: CDR1 DFQATT, CDR2 SNEGSKA (reference sequence). The CDR3 nucleotides are TGCAGTGCTAGAGTACCGGGAACGGAAGAGCGGTACTTC. It encodes CSARVPGTEERYF.

There are many counts of this clonotype. This chain connects TRBV12-3 or TRBV12-4 to TRBJ1-2; weak D call: TRBD1 (5 bases). V dropped 1 base and J dropped 6 bases, with 9 bases sitting between them. The CDR3 has 13 residues. CDR3 in DNA: TGTGCCAGCAGTTTAGGGACAACTGATGGCTACACCTTC. This gives the protein CASSLGTTDGYTF.